This T cell receptor beta chain comes out of a study of CD8+CD57+ T cells in acquired aplastic anemia. Across the study: Across the sorted CD4+ and CD8+ cells, DNA amounts averaged roughly 3.5 ug. Study-wide results and caveats: It was found that more than 25 CD8+ CDR3 sequences were shared between patients and controls.

Per germline, CDR1 MNHNS and CDR2 SASEGT. Trimming pared 3 bases from V and 9 bases from J, leaving 21 bases between. The CDR3 contains 17 residues. This clonotype has a count of ten or more. Its target is not known. CD8+CD57+ cell expansion, shown by flow cytometry, had occurred in the patients selected for sequencing. There were no patients without severe acquired aplastic anemia. Patients were untreated when blood was sampled. TCR beta VDJ and CDR3 were profiled, and genomic DNA was the template. Via MiXCR, TCRdb re-called the reads, giving one row per CDR3 protein. Altogether about 160,000 distinct CDR3 sequences are present, 40% to 50% being singletons, with the ten largest covering about 3%.

The origin of this receptor is a human donor with aplastic anemia. This chain joins TRBV6-1 and TRBJ1-6; D possibly corresponds to TRBD1 (6 bases). Sequencing was performed on sorted CD4+, CD8+, or CD8+CD57+ T cells (not recorded which) from PBMCs. The CDR3: CASSDAGARGRSSPLHF. The CDR3 DNA sequence: TGTGCCAGCAGTGATGCAGGGGCCCGGGGAAGGAGTTCACCCCTCCACTTT.